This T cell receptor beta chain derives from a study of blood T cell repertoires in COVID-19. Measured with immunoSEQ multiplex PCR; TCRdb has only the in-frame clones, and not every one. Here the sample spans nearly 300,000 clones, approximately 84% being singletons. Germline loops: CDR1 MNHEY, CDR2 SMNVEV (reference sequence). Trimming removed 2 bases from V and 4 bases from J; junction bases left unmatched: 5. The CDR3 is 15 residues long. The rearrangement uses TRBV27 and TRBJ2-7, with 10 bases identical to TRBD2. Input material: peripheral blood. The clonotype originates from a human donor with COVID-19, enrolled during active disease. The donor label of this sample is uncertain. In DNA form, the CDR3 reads TGTGCCAGCAGTTTAGTCGCTAGCGGGAGTTACGAGCAGTACTTC. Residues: CASSLVASGSYEQYF.